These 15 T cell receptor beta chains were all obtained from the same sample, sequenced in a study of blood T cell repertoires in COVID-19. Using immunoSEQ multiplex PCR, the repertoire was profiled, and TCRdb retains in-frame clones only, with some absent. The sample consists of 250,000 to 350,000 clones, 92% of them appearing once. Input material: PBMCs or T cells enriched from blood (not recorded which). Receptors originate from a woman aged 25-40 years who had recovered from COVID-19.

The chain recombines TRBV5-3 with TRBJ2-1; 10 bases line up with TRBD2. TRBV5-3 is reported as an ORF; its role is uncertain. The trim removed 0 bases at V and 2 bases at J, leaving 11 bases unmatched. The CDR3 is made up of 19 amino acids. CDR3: CARSLEGTSAMKAYNEQFF. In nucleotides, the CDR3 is TGTGCCAGAAGCTTGGAAGGGACTAGCGCTATGAAAGCCTACAATGAGCAGTTCTTC.

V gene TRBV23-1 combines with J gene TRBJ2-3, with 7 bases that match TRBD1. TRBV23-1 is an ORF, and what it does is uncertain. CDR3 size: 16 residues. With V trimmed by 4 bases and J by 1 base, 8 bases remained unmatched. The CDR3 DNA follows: TGCGCCAGCAGTCCGGAATCCGGGACAGGCACAGATACGCAGTATTTT. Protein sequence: CASSPESGTGTDTQYF.

For the CDR3, the DNA is TGTGCCAGCAGCCACCCCCAACCCCAAGGGGGTTCGATCTACGAGCAGTACTTC. It specifies CASSHPQPQGGSIYEQYF. This sequence joins TRBV7-2 and TRBJ2-7, with D possibly TRBD1 on 6 matching bases. The germline CDR1 and CDR2 sequences are SGHTA and FQGNSA. Between the trimmed V and J ends, which lost 5 bases and 3 bases, there was a span of 26 bases. This CDR3 comprises 18 residues.

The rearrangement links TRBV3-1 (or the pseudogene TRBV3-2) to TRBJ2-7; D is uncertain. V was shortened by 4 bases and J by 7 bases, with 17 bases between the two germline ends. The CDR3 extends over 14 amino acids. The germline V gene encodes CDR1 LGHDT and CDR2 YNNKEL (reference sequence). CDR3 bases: TGTGCCAGCAGCCGGCTTGGTGGTCGGCGGGAGCAGTACTTC. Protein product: CASSRLGGRREQYF.

CDR3 in DNA: TGCGCCAGCAGCCAAGCCCACGGACAGGGGTACACTGAAGCTTTCTTT. It specifies CASSQAHGQGYTEAFF. The chain combines TRBV4-1 with TRBJ1-1, with 9 bases aligning to TRBD1. Germline lookup yields CDR1 MGHRA and CDR2 YSYEKL. V was pared by 1 base and J by 3 bases, with 6 bases of the junction left unmatched. CDR3 length: 16 residues.

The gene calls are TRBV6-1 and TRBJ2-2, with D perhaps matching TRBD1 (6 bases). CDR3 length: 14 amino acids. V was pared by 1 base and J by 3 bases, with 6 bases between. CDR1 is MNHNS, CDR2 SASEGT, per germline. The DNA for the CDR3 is TGTGCCAGCAGTGAAGGGACAGACACCGGGGAGCTGTTTTTT. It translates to CASSEGTDTGELFF.

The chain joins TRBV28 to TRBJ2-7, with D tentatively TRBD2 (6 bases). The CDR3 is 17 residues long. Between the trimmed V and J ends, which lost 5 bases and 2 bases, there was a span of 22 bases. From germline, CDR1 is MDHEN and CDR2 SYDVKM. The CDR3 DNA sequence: TGTGCCAGCAGTCAAACCGGGACTGAGAAAGTCCCCTACGAGCAGTACTTC. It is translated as CASSQTGTEKVPYEQYF.

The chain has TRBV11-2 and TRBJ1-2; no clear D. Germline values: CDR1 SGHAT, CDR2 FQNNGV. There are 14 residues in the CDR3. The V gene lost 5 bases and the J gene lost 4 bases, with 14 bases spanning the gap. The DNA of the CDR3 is TGTGCCAGCAGCGCCACATCAGACTCCTATGGCTACACCTTC. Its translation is CASSATSDSYGYTF.

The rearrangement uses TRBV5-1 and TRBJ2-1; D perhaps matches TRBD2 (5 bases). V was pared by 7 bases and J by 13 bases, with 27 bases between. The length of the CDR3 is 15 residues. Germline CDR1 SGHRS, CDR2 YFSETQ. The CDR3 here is CASVKGEIPGHGQFF. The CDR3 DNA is TGCGCCAGCGTGAAGGGAGAGATCCCCGGGCATGGTCAGTTCTTC.

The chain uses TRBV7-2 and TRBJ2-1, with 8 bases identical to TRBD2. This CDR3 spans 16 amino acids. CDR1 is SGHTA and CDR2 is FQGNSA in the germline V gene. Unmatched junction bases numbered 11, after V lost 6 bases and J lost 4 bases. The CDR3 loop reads CASSGRPGLGYNEQFF. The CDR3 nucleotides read TGTGCCAGCAGTGGGAGACCGGGACTAGGGTACAATGAGCAGTTCTTC.

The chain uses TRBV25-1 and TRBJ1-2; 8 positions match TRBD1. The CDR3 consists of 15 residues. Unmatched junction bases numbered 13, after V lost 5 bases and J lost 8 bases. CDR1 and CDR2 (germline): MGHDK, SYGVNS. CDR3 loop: CASSYQGAPSTGYTF. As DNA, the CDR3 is TGTGCCAGCAGTTACCAGGGGGCGCCGTCTACCGGCTACACCTTC.

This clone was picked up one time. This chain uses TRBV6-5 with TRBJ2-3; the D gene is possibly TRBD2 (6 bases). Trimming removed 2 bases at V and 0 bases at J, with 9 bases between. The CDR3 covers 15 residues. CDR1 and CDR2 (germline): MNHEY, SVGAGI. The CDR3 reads CASSYGGVSTDTQYF. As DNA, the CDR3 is TGTGCCAGCAGTTACGGCGGGGTTAGCACAGATACGCAGTATTTT.

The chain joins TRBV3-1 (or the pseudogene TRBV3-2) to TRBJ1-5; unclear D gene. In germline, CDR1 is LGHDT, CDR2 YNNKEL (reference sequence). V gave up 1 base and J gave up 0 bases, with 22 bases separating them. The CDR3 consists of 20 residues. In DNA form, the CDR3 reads TGTGCCAGCAGCCAAGGAGCGGGAGGCTCAAAGAACTATAGCAATCAGCCCCAGCATTTT. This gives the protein CASSQGAGGSKNYSNQPQHF.

The CDR3 loop reads CASSRDRVLNTEAFF. DNA for the CDR3: TGTGCCAGCTCCCGGGACAGAGTACTGAACACTGAAGCTTTCTTT. This chain connects TRBV5-4 to TRBJ1-1; 7 nucleotides agree with TRBD1. V shed 7 bases, J shed 0 bases, and the junction held 9 bases outside the gene matches. Germline CDR1 SGHNT, CDR2 YYREEE (reference sequence). The CDR3 is 15 amino acids.

The CDR3 DNA reads TGTGCCAGTAGTATCCAGGGTGGTGAAAAACTGTTTTTT. This sequence encodes CASSIQGGEKLFF. The V gene is TRBV19, the J gene TRBJ1-4, with a weak D call TRBD1 (5 bases). Germline-derived CDR1 and CDR2 are LNHDA and SQIVND (reference sequence). CDR3 length: 13 amino acids. The V gene lost 3 bases and the J gene lost 7 bases, with 9 bases spanning the gap.